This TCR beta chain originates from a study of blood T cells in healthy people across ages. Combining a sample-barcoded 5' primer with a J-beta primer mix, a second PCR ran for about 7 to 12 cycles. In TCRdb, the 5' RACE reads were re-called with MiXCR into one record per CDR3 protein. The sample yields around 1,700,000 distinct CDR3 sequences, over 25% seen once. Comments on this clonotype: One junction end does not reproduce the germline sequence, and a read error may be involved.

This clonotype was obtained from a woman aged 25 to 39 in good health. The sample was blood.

In DNA form, the CDR3 reads TGCTGCGTTGTGGGCGGGGGGGCCAAAAACATTCAGTACTTC. Translating gives CCVVGGGAKNIQYF. The genes are TRBV29-1 and TRBJ2-4; the match to TRBD2 covers 8 bases. The CDR3 sequence is 14 residues long. Germline V gene lookup returns CDR1 SQVTM and CDR2 ANQGSEA. Combining the CDR3 with reference TRBV29-1 and TRBJ2-4 gives the whole variable domain SAVISQKPSRDICQRGTSLTIQCQVDSQVTMMFWYRQQPGQSLTLIATANQGSEATYESGFVIDKFPISRPNLTFSTLTVSNMSPEDSSIYLCCVVGGGAKNIQYFGAGTRLSVL.